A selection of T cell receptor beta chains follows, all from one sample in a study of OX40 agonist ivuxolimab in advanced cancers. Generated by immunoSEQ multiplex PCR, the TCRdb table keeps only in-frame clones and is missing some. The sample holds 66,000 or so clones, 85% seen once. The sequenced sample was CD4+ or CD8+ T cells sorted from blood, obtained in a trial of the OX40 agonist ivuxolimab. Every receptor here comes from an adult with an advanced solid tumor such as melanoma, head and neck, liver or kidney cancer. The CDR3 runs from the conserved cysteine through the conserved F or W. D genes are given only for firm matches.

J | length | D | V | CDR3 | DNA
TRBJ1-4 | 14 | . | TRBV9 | CASSVEARNEKLFF | TGTGCCAGCAGCGTAGAAGCGAGGAATGAAAAACTGTTTTTT
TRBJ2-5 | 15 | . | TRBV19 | CASRSPQGLGETQYF | TGTGCCAGTCGCTCGCCCCAGGGCCTAGGGGAGACCCAGTACTTC
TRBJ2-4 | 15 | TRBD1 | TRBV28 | CASSSPTGRKNIQYF | TGTGCCAGCAGTTCCCCGACAGGGCGGAAAAACATTCAGTACTTC
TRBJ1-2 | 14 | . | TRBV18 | CASSPPGGGGGYTF | TGTGCCAGCTCACCACCGGGCGGGGGAGGAGGCTACACCTTC
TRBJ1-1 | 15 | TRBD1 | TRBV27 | CASSSGTGVRTEAFF | TGTGCCAGCAGCTCCGGGACAGGGGTACGCACTGAAGCTTTCTTT
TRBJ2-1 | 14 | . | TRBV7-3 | CASSLLGLPNEQFF | TGTGCCAGCAGCTTATTGGGACTCCCCAATGAGCAGTTCTTC
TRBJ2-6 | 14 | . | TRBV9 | CASSVVSGANVLTF | TGTGCCAGCAGCGTAGTAAGTGGGGCCAACGTCCTGACTTTC
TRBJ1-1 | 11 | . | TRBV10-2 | CASSDGPRAFF | TGCGCCAGCAGTGACGGGCCACGTGCTTTCTTT
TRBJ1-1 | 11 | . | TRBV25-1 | CASTSSGEAFF | TGTGCCAGCACGAGTAGCGGTGAAGCTTTCTTT
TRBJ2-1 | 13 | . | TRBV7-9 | CASSLGQTPEQFF | TGTGCCAGCAGCTTAGGACAGACTCCTGAGCAGTTCTTC
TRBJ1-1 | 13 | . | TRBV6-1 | CASLAAVNTEAFF | TGTGCCAGCCTGGCCGCAGTGAACACTGAAGCTTTCTTT